The 24 T cell receptor beta chains listed next were all sequenced from one sample in a study of cytomegalovirus exposure and HLA in healthy donors. The study ran its PCR with 60 Vbeta and 13 Jbeta primers. Repertoires were generated with immunoSEQ multiplex PCR, while TCRdb's copy carries only in-frame clones and drops some. The sample holds approximately 110,000 clones, nearly 75% seen once. Sequencing used PBMCs. The receptors come from a man between 25 and 39 years old in good health and CMV-seropositive.

The chain couples TRBV29-1 to TRBJ2-6, with D unclear. There are 16 residues in the CDR3. V was shortened by 4 bases and J by 0 bases, with 13 bases between the two germline ends. Per the germline V gene, CDR1 is SQVTM and CDR2 is ANQGSEA. The CDR3 nucleotides read TGCAGCGTTGTGGCAGGTGGAACCTCTGGGGCCAACGTCCTGACTTTC. It encodes CSVVAGGTSGANVLTF.

This chain connects TRBV6-1 to TRBJ2-5; D unresolved. Germline assignment: CDR1 MNHNS and CDR2 SASEGT. Trimming cost V 2 bases and J 7 bases, with 8 bases left between them. CDR3 length: 12 residues. The CDR3 DNA follows: TGTGCCAGCAGTGAATTTTCTACGACCCAGTACTTC. Translation: CASSEFSTTQYF.

This clone turned up a few times. V usage is TRBV5-5 and J usage is TRBJ2-2, with 8 nucleotides matching TRBD1. Losses at the gene ends were 2 bases for V and 3 bases for J; bases not matched to a gene: 6. Germline V gene data show CDR1 as SGHKS and CDR2 as YYEKEE (reference sequence). The CDR3 contains 16 residues. CDR3 sequence: CASSFLDRVYTGELFF. Written as DNA, the CDR3 is TGTGCCAGCAGCTTCCTGGACAGGGTCTACACCGGGGAGCTGTTTTTT.

This chain links TRBV7-2 with TRBJ2-3; weak D call: TRBD2 (5 bases). With 0 bases removed from V and 1 base from J, the gap between germline ends came to 11 bases. CDR1 and CDR2 from the germline V gene are SGHTA and FQGNSA. The CDR3 consists of 16 residues. CDR3: CASSLAPGTGTDTQYF. In DNA, the CDR3 is TGTGCCAGCAGCTTAGCGCCGGGAACGGGCACAGATACGCAGTATTTT.

The chain uses TRBV11-3 and TRBJ1-1; TRBD1 might be the D (6 bases). V was pared by 1 base and J by 6 bases, with 9 bases between. The CDR3 length is 13 residues. Germline lookup yields CDR1 SGHNT and CDR2 YENEEA. The CDR3 sequence: CASSLVQGAEAFF. The CDR3, as DNA: TGTGCCAGCAGCTTAGTACAGGGCGCTGAAGCTTTCTTT.

The chain combines TRBV2 with TRBJ2-7, with D tentatively TRBD1 (6 bases). The ends were cut back, 5 bases at V and 2 bases at J, with 16 bases in the middle. The CDR3 has 15 residues. Germline values: CDR1 SNHLY, CDR2 FYNNEI. CDR3 residues: CASSTGIPRPYEQYF. The CDR3 DNA follows: TGTGCCAGCAGTACAGGGATTCCTCGGCCCTACGAGCAGTACTTC.

The chain employs TRBV12-2 and TRBJ1-6; TRBD1 was called by the table and not checked on the DNA. TRBV12-2 is a pseudogene. There are 15 residues in the CDR3. Written as DNA, the CDR3 is TGTGCAAGTCGCCTTTCGACAGGACGAAATTCACCCCTCCACTTT. It translates to CASRLSTGRNSPLHF.

The genes are TRBV4-1 and TRBJ2-1; 7 bases are shared with TRBD1. J lost 5 bases, V lost 0 bases, and 7 bases had no gene match. The CDR3 is made up of 16 amino acids. The germline CDR1 and CDR2 sequences are MGHRA and YSYEKL. CDR3 sequence: CASSQDVGGANNEQFF. The CDR3 DNA is TGCGCCAGCAGCCAAGACGTAGGGGGCGCCAACAATGAGCAGTTCTTC.

The chain uses TRBV6-5 and TRBJ1-1; 7 nucleotides line up with TRBD1. Germline V gives CDR1 MNHEY, CDR2 SVGAGI. The CDR3 covers 15 residues. The trim removed 0 bases at V and 2 bases at J, leaving 3 bases unmatched. CDR3 loop: CASSYSAGGNTEAFF. In DNA, the CDR3 is TGTGCCAGCAGTTACTCGGCAGGGGGTAACACTGAAGCTTTCTTT.

This sequence joins TRBV27 and TRBJ1-2; 8 positions match TRBD1. The CDR3 length is 16 residues. CDR1 and CDR2 from the germline V gene are MNHEY and SMNVEV (reference sequence). The V and J ends lost 5 bases and 3 bases, in that order; junction bases with no gene match: 11. CDR3 region: CASSPYSGTGDYGYTF. CDR3 DNA: TGTGCCAGCAGTCCCTACTCCGGGACAGGAGACTATGGCTACACCTTC.

The chain uses TRBV5-6 and TRBJ2-5; no clear D gene. V was clipped by 3 bases and J by 1 base, with 10 bases between them. The CDR3 has 14 residues. Germline loops: CDR1 SGHDT, CDR2 YYEEEE. The DNA of the CDR3 is TGTGCCAGCAGCTCTCCAGGTCCCCAAGAGACCCAGTACTTC. Its protein is CASSSPGPQETQYF.

The chain employs TRBV11-2 and TRBJ1-1, with D possibly matching TRBD1 (6 bases). This CDR3 is 17 amino acids long. Trimming stripped 5 bases from V and 6 bases from J, with 25 bases between. Germline V gives CDR1 SGHAT, CDR2 FQNNGV. The CDR3 region is CASSLDRRRHSGPEAFF. The CDR3 DNA reads as TGTGCCAGCAGCCTGGACAGAAGGAGGCACTCGGGGCCTGAAGCTTTCTTT.

The genes are TRBV5-1 and TRBJ2-3, with 7 bases that match TRBD2. This CDR3 has 16 residues. V gave up 0 bases and J gave up 1 base; unmatched junction bases: 5. The germline CDR1 and CDR2 sequences are SGHRS and YFSETQ. The CDR3 is CASSLGLAGRTDTQYF. CDR3 bases: TGCGCCAGCAGCTTGGGACTAGCCGGTCGCACAGATACGCAGTATTTT.

The V and J genes are TRBV9 and TRBJ1-2; D uncertain. The germline V gene encodes CDR1 SGDLS and CDR2 YYNGEE. Trimming stripped 4 bases from V and 0 bases from J, with 19 bases between. This CDR3 has 17 residues. The CDR3 bases are TGTGCCAGCAGCCCAGAACTGGGGAGAGAAGCTAACTATGGCTACACCTTC. Protein product: CASSPELGREANYGYTF.

J is TRBJ2-2 and V is TRBV5-1; D is unresolved. The length of the CDR3 is 15 residues. Between the trimmed V and J ends, which lost 1 base and 4 bases, there was a span of 11 bases. Germline assignment: CDR1 SGHRS and CDR2 YFSETQ. CDR3 bases: TGCGCCAGCAGCTTGTTTAGTAGTGGCACCGGGGAGCTGTTTTTT. Protein: CASSLFSSGTGELFF.

A single count supports this clone. The V and J genes are TRBV10-2 and TRBJ2-3, with D possibly TRBD1 on 6 matching bases. Looked up from germline, CDR1 is WSHSY and CDR2 is SAAADI. This CDR3 region has 15 residues. With 5 bases removed from V and 2 bases from J, the gap between germline ends came to 14 bases. This CDR3 reads CASSSDRSNTDTQYF. The CDR3 DNA reads TGCGCCAGCAGTTCCGACAGGAGTAACACAGATACGCAGTATTTT.

This clone was counted a single time. V usage is TRBV27 and J usage is TRBJ2-1; TRBD1 matches 12 bases. This CDR3 contains 18 residues. Losses at the gene ends were 1 base for V and 7 bases for J; bases not matched to a gene: 11. Germline V gene sequence: CDR1 MNHEY, CDR2 SMNVEV (reference sequence). DNA of the CDR3: TGTGCCAGCAGTTTATATCCCCCGGGACAGGGGGCGAAAAATGAGCAGTTCTTC. Protein sequence: CASSLYPPGQGAKNEQFF.

The rearrangement uses TRBV5-1 and TRBJ1-1, with D tentatively TRBD1 (6 bases). Trimming cost V 1 base and J 3 bases, with 13 bases left between them. Per germline, CDR1 SGHRS and CDR2 YFSETQ. The CDR3 runs to 15 residues. In nucleotides, the CDR3 is TGCGCCAGCAGCTTGAGGGCAGGGGCGGACACTGAAGCTTTCTTT. This gives the protein CASSLRAGADTEAFF.

This sequence joins TRBV5-1 and TRBJ2-7, with 10 positions matching TRBD1. The junction had 4 bases not matched to a gene; V was cut back by 5 bases and J by 2 bases. The CDR3 has 14 amino acids. From germline, CDR1 is SGHRS and CDR2 YFSETQ. CDR3 protein: CASRPGQGPYEQYF. The CDR3 region has the DNA TGCGCCAGCAGACCGGGACAGGGGCCCTACGAGCAGTACTTC. Full variable domain (outside the CDR3, taken from reference TRBV5-1 and TRBJ2-7): KAGVTQTPRYLIKTRGQQVTLSCSPISGHRSVSWYQQTPGQGLQFLFEYFSETQRNKGNFPGRFSGRQFSNSRSEMNVSTLELGDSALYLCASRPGQGPYEQYFGPGTRLTVT.

The V and J genes are TRBV11-2 and TRBJ1-1; no definite D call. CDR3 size: 16 residues. The germline V gene has CDR1 SGHAT and CDR2 FQNNGV. Between the trimmed V and J ends, which lost 1 base and 3 bases, there was a span of 15 bases. Written as DNA, the CDR3 is TGTGCCAGCAGCTTAGTTCGAGGGTGGAGGTACACTGAAGCTTTCTTT. It translates to CASSLVRGWRYTEAFF.

The chain has TRBV4-2 and TRBJ2-5, with TRBD2 matching 9 bases. The trim removed 0 bases at V and 2 bases at J, leaving 4 bases unmatched. Germline loops: CDR1 LGHNA, CDR2 YNFKEQ. The CDR3 contains 16 residues. In nucleotides, the CDR3 is TGTGCCAGCAGCCAAGAGGCGGCGGGGGGGCAAGAGACCCAGTACTTC. Protein: CASSQEAAGGQETQYF.

The CDR3 bases are TGTGCAAGTCGCTTAACGAGACTAGCGGAAGAGACCCAGTACTTC. This codes for CASRLTRLAEETQYF. This rearrangement joins TRBV12-2 to TRBJ2-5; TRBD2, the D gene given by the table, was not confirmed from the DNA. TRBV12-2 is noted as a pseudogene. There are 15 residues in the CDR3.

The chain has TRBV2 and TRBJ1-5; 8 bases map to TRBD1. CDR3 length: 15 residues. V was pared by 5 bases and J by 1 base, with 4 bases of the junction left unmatched. From germline, CDR1 is SNHLY and CDR2 FYNNEI. CDR3 DNA: TGTGCCAGCAGTACACAGGGGGTGAGCAATCAGCCCCAGCATTTT. Its translation: CASSTQGVSNQPQHF.

The V gene is TRBV9, the J gene TRBJ1-1, with 8 bases aligning to TRBD1. The germline V gene has CDR1 SGDLS and CDR2 YYNGEE. The CDR3 is made up of 13 amino acids. V shed 0 bases, J shed 5 bases, and the junction held 0 bases outside the gene matches. The CDR3 is CASSVGTGTEAFF. The CDR3, as DNA: TGTGCCAGCAGCGTAGGGACAGGGACTGAAGCTTTCTTT.